This T cell receptor (beta chain) originates from a study of cytomegalovirus exposure and HLA in healthy donors. The PCR was carried out with 60 Vbeta primers and 13 Jbeta primers. Clones were sequenced by immunoSEQ multiplex PCR, and TCRdb holds only the in-frame ones, with some missing. Here the sample spans 65,000 to 100,000 clones, 60% to 80% being singletons. J lost 2 bases, V lost 6 bases, and 7 bases had no gene match. This CDR3 comprises 15 residues. Germline assignment: CDR1 MDHEN and CDR2 SYDVKM. The material sequenced was PBMCs. This chain links TRBV28 with TRBJ2-5; 9 positions agree with TRBD1. The source is a female donor in good health and CMV-seronegative. The CDR3, as DNA: TGTGCCAGCAGCCGACTCGGGACAGGGCAAGAGACCCAGTACTTC. Protein product: CASSRLGTGQETQYF. The full variable domain, completed using reference TRBV28 and TRBJ2-5, is DVKVTQSSRYLVKRTGEKVFLECVQDMDHENMFWYRQDPGLGLRLIYFSYDVKMKEKGDIPEGYSVSREKKERFSLILESASTNQTSMYLCASSRLGTGQETQYFGPGTRLLVL.